A single sample is the source of the 20 T cell receptor beta chains below, sequenced in a study of cytomegalovirus exposure and HLA in healthy donors. PCR primers comprised 60 Vbeta and 13 Jbeta primers. Clones were sequenced by immunoSEQ multiplex PCR, and TCRdb holds only the in-frame ones, with some missing. In the table there are 150,000 to 200,000 clones, around two thirds of which are singletons. The source material was PBMCs. These receptors originate from a man in his thirties or forties in good health and CMV-seropositive.

The V call is TRBV28, the J call TRBJ1-2; 7 bases line up with TRBD1. Germline CDR1 and CDR2: MDHEN and SYDVKM. The CDR3 is 13 amino acids. Unmatched junction bases numbered 6, after V lost 7 bases and J lost 4 bases. The CDR3: CASTDDRAYGYTF. The CDR3 nucleotides are TGTGCCAGCACCGATGACAGGGCCTATGGCTACACCTTC.

The chain employs TRBV7-6 and TRBJ1-1, with D possibly being TRBD1 (5 bases). CDR1 is SGHVS, CDR2 FNYEAQ, per germline. Trimming left V 0 bases short and J 6 bases short, with 20 bases between. The CDR3 sequence is 17 residues long. The CDR3 DNA sequence: TGTGCCAGCAGCTTAGCGGTTGGGGGGGAGATTGACGCTGAAGCTTTCTTT. The encoded protein is CASSLAVGGEIDAEAFF.

The chain recombines TRBV19 with TRBJ1-1; D gene uncertain. CDR3 length: 13 residues. Trimming removed 3 bases from V and 1 base from J, with 6 bases in between. Germline assignment: CDR1 LNHDA and CDR2 SQIVND (reference sequence). In DNA, the CDR3 is TGTGCCAGTAGTATTTTCCAGAACACTGAAGCTTTCTTT. Protein sequence: CASSIFQNTEAFF.

The gene calls are TRBV11-3 and TRBJ2-5; 11 bases are shared with TRBD2. The J call could be wrong; TRBJ2-7 is a better fit for the DNA end. This CDR3 contains 16 residues. Germline values: CDR1 SGHNT, CDR2 YENEEA. CDR3 protein: CASSLVRELAGAEQYF. DNA of the CDR3: TGTGCCAGCAGCTTAGTCCGGGAACTAGCGGGAGCCGAGCAGTACTTC.

The chain has TRBV7-9 and TRBJ2-1; 8 positions agree with TRBD1. Losses at the gene ends were 2 bases for V and 7 bases for J; bases not matched to a gene: 4. The CDR3 loop spans 14 amino acids. The germline gives CDR1 SEHNR, CDR2 FQNEAQ (reference sequence). The chain's CDR3 is CASSLRQGANEQFF. In DNA form, the CDR3 reads TGTGCCAGCAGCTTACGGCAGGGGGCTAATGAGCAGTTCTTC. The full variable domain, in which reference TRBV7-9 and TRBJ2-1 provide the parts outside the CDR3, is DTGVSQNPRHKITKRGQNVTFRCDPISEHNRLYWYRQTLGQGPEFLTYFQNEAQLEKSRLLSDRFSAERPKGSFSTLEIQRTEQGDSAMYLCASSLRQGANEQFFGPGTRLTVL.

The CDR3 DNA reads as TGCGCCAGCAGTGGGGGGCTCCTCTATGGCTACACCTTC. This sequence encodes CASSGGLLYGYTF. This chain joins TRBV10-2 and TRBJ1-2, with D possibly TRBD1 on 6 matching bases. V was pared by 4 bases and J by 4 bases, with 10 bases between. The CDR3 spans 13 residues. Germline loops: CDR1 WSHSY, CDR2 SAAADI.

CDR3 sequence (DNA): TGTGCCAGCAGCTTACGGGGCGGGGATGAGCAGTTCTTC. It encodes CASSLRGGDEQFF. The chain combines TRBV7-6 with TRBJ2-1; D perhaps matches TRBD2 (6 bases). Germline V CDR1 and CDR2: SGHVS, FNYEAQ. The CDR3 loop spans 13 amino acids. V lost 2 bases and J 8 bases, leaving 10 bases between the germline ends.

The sample holds one count of this clone. The chain employs TRBV6-1 and TRBJ1-5; TRBD1 might be the D (6 bases). CDR3 length: 18 amino acids. V lost 2 bases to trimming and J lost 0 bases, with 17 bases between them. Germline V lookup: CDR1 MNHNS, CDR2 SASEGT. The CDR3 is CASSEMDSYTYSNQPQHF. The CDR3 coding sequence is TGTGCCAGCAGTGAAATGGACAGCTACACTTATAGCAATCAGCCCCAGCATTTT.

As concerns this clone: One end of the junction is discordant with germline, which a read error may explain. The chain couples TRBV28 to TRBJ1-5; D not resolved. The CDR3 is 13 amino acids. Germline CDR1 and CDR2: MDHEN and SYDVKM. CDR3 DNA: TGTGCCAGCACTTTAGGAGGAGGTGTGCCCCAGCATTTT. Its translation is CASTLGGGVPQHF.

This clone was detected once. The genes are TRBV5-6 and TRBJ2-5; TRBD1 is a possible D gene (6 bases). In germline, CDR1 is SGHDT, CDR2 YYEEEE. Between the trimmed V and J ends, which lost 6 bases and 2 bases, there was a span of 17 bases. The CDR3 is 15 amino acids. The CDR3 region has the DNA TGTGCCAGCACGACCAGTTGGACAGCACAAGAGACCCAGTACTTC. It yields the protein CASTTSWTAQETQYF.

The chain couples TRBV19 to TRBJ2-7; 8 nucleotides agree with TRBD2. V dropped 4 bases and J dropped 5; count of bases not matched to a gene: 13. The V gene's germline CDR1 is LNHDA and CDR2 SQIVND (reference sequence). This CDR3 is 16 amino acids long. The CDR3 DNA sequence: TGTGCCAGTAGTACTCCATCGGGAGGGGGTCGGGACGAGCAGTACTTC. It translates to CASSTPSGGGRDEQYF.

This clone was observed a few times. The chain couples TRBV30 to TRBJ2-3, with 8 positions matching TRBD2. This CDR3 contains 15 residues. Trimming took 3 bases from V and 3 from J; bases not matched to a gene: 8. The germline V gene encodes CDR1 GTSNPN and CDR2 SVGIG (reference sequence). The CDR3: CAWRGLAGRTDTQYF. In DNA, the CDR3 is TGTGCCTGGAGAGGGCTAGCGGGTCGAACAGATACGCAGTATTTT.

The chain uses TRBV10-1 and TRBJ2-7, with a weak D call TRBD2 (6 bases). Between the trimmed V and J ends, which lost 1 base and 5 bases, there was a span of 15 bases. Germline lookup yields CDR1 WNHNN and CDR2 SYGVQD (reference sequence). The CDR3 extends over 15 amino acids. The CDR3 DNA sequence: TGCGCCAGCAGTGAGTTCTACTCAACGGGGGACGAGCAGTACTTC. Protein sequence: CASSEFYSTGDEQYF.

The rearrangement joins TRBV30 to TRBJ1-1; D is perhaps TRBD1 (6 bases). V dropped 2 bases and J dropped 0 bases, with 13 bases sitting between them. This CDR3 spans 15 amino acids. Per the germline V gene, CDR1 is GTSNPN and CDR2 is SVGIG (reference sequence). The CDR3 DNA reads TGTGCCTGGAGTCGCTTTACAGGGCTGAACACTGAAGCTTTCTTT. The encoded protein is CAWSRFTGLNTEAFF.

The rearrangement links TRBV2 to TRBJ2-5, with TRBD2 as a possible D gene (6 bases). Per germline, CDR1 SNHLY and CDR2 FYNNEI. This CDR3 is built from 13 residues. V lost 5 bases and J lost 4, with 11 bases in between. CDR3 region: CASSSTRGETQYF. As DNA, the CDR3 is TGTGCCAGCAGTTCGACTAGGGGAGAGACCCAGTACTTC.

V is TRBV28 and J is TRBJ1-1, with D perhaps matching TRBD1 (6 bases). The germline CDR1 and CDR2 sequences are MDHEN and SYDVKM. The V gene lost 8 bases and the J gene lost 7 bases, with 14 bases spanning the gap. The CDR3 is 12 residues long. The CDR3 DNA reads TGTGCCAGCGGAACAGGGCCCTTTGAAGCTTTCTTT. Amino acid sequence: CASGTGPFEAFF.

This clone was counted between two and nine times. This rearrangement joins TRBV5-4 to TRBJ2-7; possible D gene TRBD2, 5 bases. The CDR3 has 13 residues. Trimming took off 0 bases at V and 5 bases at J, with 9 bases between the two ends. CDR1 and CDR2 from the germline V gene are SGHNT and YYREEE (reference sequence). The DNA of the CDR3 is TGTGCCAGCAGCTTGGCAATAGCGAACGAGCAGTACTTC. This codes for CASSLAIANEQYF. The entire variable domain, with the rest obtained from reference TRBV5-4 and TRBJ2-7, is as follows: ETGVTQSPTHLIKTRGQQVTLRCSSQSGHNTVSWYQQALGQGPQFIFQYYREEENGRGNFPPRFSGLQFPNYSSELNVNALELDDSALYLCASSLAIANEQYFGPGTRLTVT.

The gene calls are TRBV27 and TRBJ2-2; possible D gene TRBD2, 6 bases. This CDR3 has 14 amino acids. Germline CDR1 is MNHEY and CDR2 is SMNVEV (reference sequence). V was clipped by 8 bases and J by 5 bases, with 15 bases between them. In nucleotides, the CDR3 is TGTGCCAGCGACGGCGGGACGGGGACCGGGGAGCTGTTTTTT. Protein: CASDGGTGTGELFF.

This clone was seen a single time. The chain employs TRBV27 and TRBJ1-1, with D possibly being TRBD1 (5 bases). The V and J ends lost 5 bases and 5 bases respectively, with 9 bases between them. Germline V gene sequence: CDR1 MNHEY, CDR2 SMNVEV (reference sequence). The CDR3 is 12 amino acids. The DNA of the CDR3 is TGTGCCAGCAGTATGGGGCGAACTGAAGCTTTCTTT. Encoded protein: CASSMGRTEAFF.

The CDR3, as DNA: TGCGCCAGCAGCTTGAAAGCAAGACAGGGGGCCTATTACGAGCAGTACTTC. It specifies CASSLKARQGAYYEQYF. The V and J genes are TRBV5-1 and TRBJ2-7, with TRBD1 identical over 10 bases. CDR3 length: 17 amino acids. V lost 1 base and J lost 4; bases outside the gene matches: 11. Germline V gene sequence: CDR1 SGHRS, CDR2 YFSETQ.